These 4 T cell receptor beta chains were sequenced from one sample in a study of T-cell reconstitution after alpha-beta-depleted transplantation in children. Using unique molecular identifiers, the investigators prepared the TCRbeta library. TCRdb used MiXCR to reprocess the PCR reads, holding one entry per CDR3 protein. The sample contains approximately 640,000 distinct CDR3 sequences, 15% to 20% of which appear only once. Sequencing used PBMCs from the stem cell graft donor, obtained from the stem cell graft. The receptors shown here come from a human donor who donated a stem cell graft to a child with acute myeloid leukemia.

This clonotype was observed at least ten times. This chain uses TRBV20-1 with TRBJ2-1; D tentatively fits TRBD1 or TRBD2 (5 bases each). Germline V gene data show CDR1 as DFQATT and CDR2 as SNEGSKA (reference sequence). The CDR3 is made up of 15 amino acids. V lost 0 bases, J lost 5 bases, and 14 bases lay in between. CDR3: CSAREYPGPNNEQFF. CDR3 sequence (DNA): TGCAGTGCTAGAGAATACCCGGGACCTAACAATGAGCAGTTCTTC.

This clonotype was detected only a few times. This sequence joins TRBV5-1 and TRBJ2-1; 9 bases are shared with TRBD1. Germline values: CDR1 SGHRS, CDR2 YFSETQ. V was pared by 2 bases and J by 6 bases, with 6 bases of the junction left unmatched. The CDR3 sequence is 15 residues long. CDR3: CASSFGQGIFNEQFF. Written as DNA, the CDR3 is TGCGCCAGCAGCTTCGGACAGGGGATTTTCAATGAGCAGTTCTTC.

The chain has TRBV15 and TRBJ1-2; D is perhaps TRBD1 (5 bases). There are 16 residues in the CDR3. Per the germline V gene, CDR1 is LNHNV and CDR2 is YYDKDF (reference sequence). The ends were cut back, 0 bases at V and 0 bases at J, with 11 bases in the middle. This chain's CDR3 is CATSREGAGANYGYTF. The CDR3 coding sequence is TGTGCCACCAGCAGAGAAGGGGCCGGGGCTAACTATGGCTACACCTTC.

The rearrangement links TRBV5-1 to TRBJ2-5; D unresolved. The CDR3 spans 15 residues. Trimming pared 0 bases from V and 2 bases from J, leaving 11 bases between. Germline V gene data show CDR1 as SGHRS and CDR2 as YFSETQ. The CDR3: CASSLVNLVQETQYF. In DNA form, the CDR3 reads TGCGCCAGCAGCTTGGTTAATCTGGTACAAGAGACCCAGTACTTC.